This T cell receptor beta chain was identified during a study of OX40 agonist ivuxolimab in advanced cancers. Regarding the study as a whole: CD4+ and CD8+ blood T cells expanded clonally by week 6 at 0.1 to 3.0 mg/kg.

The ends were cut back, 2 bases at V and 3 bases at J, with 10 bases in the middle. This CDR3 region has 14 residues. Germline assignment: CDR1 SGHTA and CDR2 FQGTGA. Measured with immunoSEQ multiplex PCR; TCRdb has only the in-frame clones, and not every one. The sample includes under 100,000 clones, 85% to 90% seen only once; the top ten take about 0.16%. Points on this clone: Its matching antigen is unknown.

This TCR was sampled from an adult with an advanced solid tumor such as melanoma, head and neck, liver or kidney cancer. The J gene is TRBJ1-1, the V gene TRBV7-3, with a possible D match to TRBD1 (5 bases). The specimen comprised CD4+ or CD8+ T cells sorted from blood, sampled in a trial of the OX40 agonist ivuxolimab. As DNA, the CDR3 is TGTGCCAGCAGCTTAGGCGGGGCGTACACTGAAGCTTTCTTT. Translating it yields CASSLGGAYTEAFF.